The T cell receptor (beta chain) described here comes from a study of cytomegalovirus exposure and HLA in healthy donors. Study results and caveats: Clonal expansion was found to be greater in HLA-associated TCR beta chains than in equally common others in a later analysis.

Germline assignment: CDR1 SEHNR and CDR2 FQNEAQ (reference sequence). The CDR3 sequence is 16 residues long. With 5 bases removed from V and 1 base from J, the gap between germline ends came to 17 bases. The PCR ran on 60 Vbeta and 13 Jbeta primers. Clones were sequenced by immunoSEQ multiplex PCR, and TCRdb holds only the in-frame ones, with some missing. The sample lists about 140,000 clones; around 78% were seen once. With respect to this clone: Its specificity is unknown.

The TCR comes from a male donor in good health and CMV-seronegative. The specimen was PBMCs. This rearrangement joins TRBV7-9 to TRBJ2-5, with unresolved D. The CDR3 region is CASSPRWVRRQETQYF. CDR3 bases: TGTGCCAGCAGCCCTCGCTGGGTCAGGCGCCAAGAGACCCAGTACTTC.